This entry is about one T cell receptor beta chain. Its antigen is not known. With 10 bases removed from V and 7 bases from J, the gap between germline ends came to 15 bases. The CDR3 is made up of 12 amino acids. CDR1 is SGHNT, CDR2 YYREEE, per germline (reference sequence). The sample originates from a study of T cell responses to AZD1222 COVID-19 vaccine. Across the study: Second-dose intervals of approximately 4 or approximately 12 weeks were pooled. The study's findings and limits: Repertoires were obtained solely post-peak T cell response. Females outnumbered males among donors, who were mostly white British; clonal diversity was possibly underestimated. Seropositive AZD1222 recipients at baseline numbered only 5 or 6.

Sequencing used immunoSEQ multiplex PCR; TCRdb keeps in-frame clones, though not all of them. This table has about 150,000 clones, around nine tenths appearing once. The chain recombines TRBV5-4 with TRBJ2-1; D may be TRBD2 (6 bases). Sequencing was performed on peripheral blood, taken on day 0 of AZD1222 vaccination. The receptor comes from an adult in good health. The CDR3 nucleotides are TGTGCCCGGGACGCGGAGGGTAATGAGCAGTTCTTC. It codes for CARDAEGNEQFF.